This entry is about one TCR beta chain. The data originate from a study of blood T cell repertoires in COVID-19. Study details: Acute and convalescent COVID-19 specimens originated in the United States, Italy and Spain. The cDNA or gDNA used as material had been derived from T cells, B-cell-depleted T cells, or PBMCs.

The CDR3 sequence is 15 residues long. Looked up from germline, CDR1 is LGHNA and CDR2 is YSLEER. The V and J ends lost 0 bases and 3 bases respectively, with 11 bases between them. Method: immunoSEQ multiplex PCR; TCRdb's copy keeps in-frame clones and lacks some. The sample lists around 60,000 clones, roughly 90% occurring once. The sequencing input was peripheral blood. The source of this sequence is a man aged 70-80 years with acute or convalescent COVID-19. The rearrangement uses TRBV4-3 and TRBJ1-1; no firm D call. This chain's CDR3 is CASSQEIYRHTEAFF. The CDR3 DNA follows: TGCGCCAGCAGCCAAGAAATCTACAGACACACTGAAGCTTTCTTT.